These 14 T cell receptor beta chains were sequenced from one sample in a study of tumor-infiltrating lymphocytes in primary liver carcinoma. Total RNA (roughly 530 ng) served as template for TCR beta cDNA synthesis primed by a constant-region primer. The TCR beta library was amplified through three nested multiplex PCR rounds in a modified ARM-PCR procedure. TRBV1-TRBV30 forward and Cbeta reverse primers drove the first two roughly 10-cycle rounds. TCRdb analysed the multiplex PCR reads with MiXCR anew, one entry per CDR3 protein. The sample has about 130,000 distinct CDR3 sequences, 64% seen once; the top ten hold more than 7%. Total RNA and DNA came together from about 19-30 mg of bulk tissue without cell sorting. The material sequenced was liver tumor tissue from sampling region 3. Subset: tumor region T3, left-lateral pole. These receptors were obtained from a woman aged 55-69 years with primary liver carcinoma and hepatitis B virus infection.

On this clonotype itself: One end of the junction fails to match germline, which may point to a read error. The chain recombines TRBV6-6 with TRBJ2-5; 7 positions match TRBD1. Germline-derived CDR1 and CDR2 are MNHNY and SVGAGI (reference sequence). The CDR3 contains 13 residues. The CDR3 DNA follows: TGTGCCAGCAGCAGGGGGATCACGGAGACCCGGTACTTC. Translation gives CASSRGITETRYF.

Of note for this clonotype: No conserved phenylalanine or tryptophan is present at the end of the CDR3, so a read error is the likely explanation. The DNA is left out, because the CDR3 cannot be placed on it with certainty; the CDR3 is given as TCRdb lists it. CDR3 amino acids: CASSPRPGELFY. The V and J genes are TRBV11-1 and TRBJ2-2. The CDR3 comprises 12 residues, both ends counted. The germline CDR1 and CDR2 sequences are SGHAT and FQDESV (reference sequence).

The count of this clonotype is one. V is TRBV11-2 and J is TRBJ2-1, with TRBD2 identical over 8 bases. There are 17 residues in the CDR3. Germline-derived CDR1 and CDR2 are SGHAT and FQNNGV. The V segment lost 10 bases and the J segment 8 bases; nucleotides outside the gene matches: 22. CDR3 in amino acids: CANSRRLTGGPGDEQFF. For the CDR3, the DNA is TGTGCCAACAGTAGGAGACTAACGGGAGGGCCGGGGGATGAGCAGTTCTTC. The variable domain in full, completed from reference TRBV11-2 and TRBJ2-1, reads EAGVAQSPRYKIIEKRQSVAFWCNPISGHATLYWYQQILGQGPKLLIQFQNNGVVDDSQLPKDRFSAERLKGVDSTLKIQPAKLEDSAVYLCANSRRLTGGPGDEQFFGPGTRLTVL.

With regard to this clonotype: An end of the junction differs from the germline gene, which may be a read error. The rearrangement links TRBV4-2 to TRBJ1-1, with 7 bases identical to TRBD1. Germline V lookup: CDR1 LGHNA, CDR2 YNFKEQ. There are 16 residues in the CDR3. The CDR3 DNA is TGTGCCAGCAACCACCTCAACAGGGGAAGGAGCACTGAAGCTATCTTT. Amino acid sequence: CASNHLNRGRSTEAIF.

With respect to this clonotype: One end of the junction fails to match germline, which may point to a read error. This rearrangement joins TRBV11-2 to TRBJ2-2, with D uncertain. This CDR3 has 16 residues. CDR1 and CDR2 from the germline V gene are SGHAT and FQNNGV. CDR3 sequence: CVGSDGRNTNTWELFF. The CDR3 nucleotides are TGTGTCGGCAGCGACGGACGCAACACGAACACCTGGGAGCTGTTTTTT.

Only a few counts were recorded for this clonotype. The chain is built from TRBV6-5 and TRBJ1-2; D remains ambiguous. Germline values: CDR1 MNHEY, CDR2 SVGAGI. The CDR3 consists of 14 residues. The germline V and J ends were trimmed by 5 bases and 5 bases, with 15 bases remaining between them. For the CDR3, the DNA is TGTGCCAGCAGTGTAAGACATGGGCGGTATGGCTACACCTTC. Translated, it gives CASSVRHGRYGYTF.

As to this clonotype: A read error may explain this, as a much larger clone is one base away. The rearrangement joins TRBV29-1 to TRBJ2-3, with TRBD1 matching over 7 bases. Germline V gene sequence: CDR1 SQVTM, CDR2 ANQGSEA. The CDR3 runs to 17 residues. The CDR3 loop reads CSVVALTGAGSTDMQYF. The CDR3 nucleotides are TGCAGCGTTGTGGCATTAACAGGGGCGGGCTCCACAGATATGCAGTATTTT.

The chain combines TRBV24-1 with TRBJ2-1; D perhaps matches TRBD1 (5 bases). The CDR3 sequence is 16 residues long. Germline CDR1 KGHDR, CDR2 SFDVKD. The germline V and J ends were trimmed by 6 bases and 9 bases, with 23 bases remaining between them. The CDR3 DNA sequence: TGTGCCACCAGTCCGCAGGGTGCCCCAAATTTCCGTGAGCAGTTCTTC. This translates into CATSPQGAPNFREQFF.

A remark on this clonotype: Without the conserved terminal phenylalanine or tryptophan, this CDR3 likely stems from a read error. No DNA is shown, since the ends of the CDR3 on it are uncertain; the CDR3 is the one TCRdb lists. The chain recombines TRBV6-2 or TRBV6-3 with TRBJ2-5; the table's TRBD1 call for D was not verified on the DNA. CDR1 MNHEY and CDR2 SVGEGT come from the germline V gene. A total of 16 residues make up the CDR3, ends included. The CDR3 loop is CASSSRWTGEFGTQYS.

As concerns this clonotype: A read error may produce the germline difference seen at one junction end. The chain uses TRBV28 and TRBJ2-5; D unresolved. CDR3 length: 15 residues. Germline V CDR1 and CDR2: MDHEN, SYDVKM. As DNA, the CDR3 is TGTACCAGCAACCCGGTCCACCCCCGAGGAGAGACCCAGTACTTC. Protein sequence: CTSNPVHPRGETQYF.

About this clonotype: At one end, the junction sequence differs from germline, possibly due to a read error. For the CDR3, the DNA is TGTACTAGCAGCTCCCGGGGGGCGCGGACCATGGGCAATGAGCAGTCCTTC. Encoded protein: CTSSSRGARTMGNEQSF. The rearrangement links TRBV11-3 to TRBJ2-1; perhaps TRBD2 as D (7 bases). The CDR3 runs to 17 residues. The germline V gene has CDR1 SGHNT and CDR2 YENEEA.

This clonotype was seen more than once but under ten times. The chain couples TRBV20-1 to TRBJ2-7; possibly TRBD1 for D (5 bases). Trimming shortened V by 3 bases and J by 3 bases, and 15 bases separated the two germline ends. The V gene's germline CDR1 is DFQATT and CDR2 SNEGSKA (reference sequence). This CDR3 contains 14 residues. The chain's CDR3 is CSASRGDRGYEQYF. In DNA, the CDR3 is TGCAGTGCTAGTAGGGGTGATAGGGGCTACGAGCAGTACTTC.

A note on this clonotype: A read error may account for a junction end that differs from germline. V and J are TRBV6-1 and TRBJ1-6, with D possibly matching TRBD1 (5 bases). The length of the CDR3 is 14 residues. The germline V gene has CDR1 MNHNS and CDR2 SASEGT. The CDR3 DNA reads TGTGCCAGCAATATGATGGGACTGAATTCACCTCTCCACTTT. It is translated as CASNMMGLNSPLHF.

This clonotype appeared a few times. The CDR3 loop is CASSLGKGAHGYTF. CDR3 DNA sequence: TGTGCCAGCAGCTTAGGAAAGGGGGCACACGGCTACACCTTC. This rearrangement joins TRBV7-9 to TRBJ1-2; 7 bases map to TRBD1. V gave up 1 base and J gave up 8 bases; unmatched junction bases: 7. The CDR3 loop spans 14 amino acids. Germline CDR1 and CDR2: SEHNR and FQNEAQ (reference sequence).